What follows are 15 T cell receptor beta chains derived from one specimen sequenced in a study of T-cell reconstitution after alpha-beta-depleted transplantation in children listed by TCRdb under 2016. Libraries were built with PCR. Reads for this sample came from an Illumina HiSeq 2500. To normalize quantification of the TCRbeta repertoire, the TCR libraries were built with molecular barcoding that relied on unique molecular identifiers. TCRdb handled the public reads itself, with Q25 trimming in fastp and clone calling in MiXCR, and kept productive beta chains. Entries that share a CDR3 protein sequence are merged under the most common genes and DNA. The table for this sample lists 750,000 to 950,000 distinct CDR3 sequences; less than 20% of them were counted only once. The ten largest clones add up to around 5% of the sample. The sample's treatment or condition label, in plain terms: allogeneic hematopoietic cell transplantation with graft depleted of TCRalphabeta T cells and CD19 B cells.

The specimen was PBMCs, mostly from graft donor cells, collected 360 days after TCRalphabeta/CD19-depleted stem cell transplant. The origin of the receptors is a male patient between 10 and 17 years old who had a stem cell transplant for acute lymphoblastic leukemia, so the T cells may come from the graft donor.

The chain has TRBV18 and TRBJ2-3, with 9 nucleotides matching TRBD2. There are 17 residues in the CDR3. Trimming cost V 2 bases and J 2 bases; bases outside gene matches: 8. CDR1 is KGHSH, CDR2 LQKENI, per germline. The CDR3 loop is CASSPVVSSGATDTQYF. In DNA, the CDR3 is TGTGCCAGCTCACCAGTTGTGTCTAGCGGGGCCACAGATACGCAGTATTTT.

The chain carries TRBV28 and TRBJ2-1; TRBD1 or TRBD2 may be the D gene (6 bases each). CDR1 and CDR2 (germline): MDHEN, SYDVKM. Trimming removed 3 bases from V and 5 bases from J, with 14 bases in between. This CDR3 has 15 residues. In DNA form, the CDR3 reads TGTGCCAGCAGTTTTGCCAGGGGACTTGACAATGAGCAGTTCTTC. Encoded protein: CASSFARGLDNEQFF.

This chain links TRBV20-1 with TRBJ2-3, with D unclear. V lost 3 bases, J lost 0 bases, and 13 bases lay in between. CDR3 length: 15 residues. Germline assignment: CDR1 DFQATT and CDR2 SNEGSKA (reference sequence). The DNA of the CDR3 is TGCAGTGCTAGTTCCCCGGGTACTAGCACAGATACGCAGTATTTT. Amino acid sequence: CSASSPGTSTDTQYF.

The rearrangement links TRBV7-9 to TRBJ2-7; D possibly uses TRBD1 or TRBD2 (6 bases each). The CDR3 is 14 amino acids. Germline V gene sequence: CDR1 SEHNR, CDR2 FQNEAQ (reference sequence). With 7 bases removed from V and 2 bases from J, the gap between germline ends came to 15 bases. The CDR3, as DNA: TGTGCCAGCAACTGGGGGGCGGACCCCTACGAGCAGTACTTC. Translating it yields CASNWGADPYEQYF.

This clonotype came up a few times. The chain carries TRBV6-2 or TRBV6-3 and TRBJ2-1; D is ambiguous. This CDR3 has 11 residues. V was trimmed by 6 bases and J by 9 bases, leaving 9 bases between them. Germline CDR1 and CDR2: MNHEY and SVGEGT. The CDR3 DNA follows: TGTGCCAGCAGCCGTGAGGCTGAGCAGTTCTTC. Its protein product is CASSREAEQFF.

This clonotype was recorded many times. This chain connects TRBV10-3 to TRBJ1-5, with D possibly matching TRBD1 (6 bases). This CDR3 region has 15 residues. V lost 3 bases and J lost 7, with 16 bases in between. CDR1 ENHRY and CDR2 SYGVKD come from the germline V gene. This chain's CDR3 is CAISDLWQGPQPQHF. The CDR3, as DNA: TGTGCCATCAGTGATTTATGGCAGGGGCCACAGCCCCAGCATTTT.

This clonotype was seen a few times. The chain has TRBV25-1 and TRBJ1-1; TRBD1 matches at 7 bases. V was clipped by 1 base and J by 8 bases; unmatched bases: 1. CDR1 is MGHDK, CDR2 SYGVNS, per germline. The CDR3 contains 12 residues. The chain's CDR3 is CASSELGQEAFF. The CDR3 coding sequence is TGTGCCAGCAGTGAATTGGGACAGGAAGCTTTCTTT. Drawing the rest from reference TRBV25-1 and TRBJ1-1, the complete variable domain is EADIYQTPRYLVIGTGKKITLECSQTMGHDKMYWYQQDPGMELHLIHYSYGVNSTEKGDLSSESTVSRIRTEHFPLTLESARPSHTSQYLCASSELGQEAFFGQGTRLTVV.

V is TRBV4-1 and J is TRBJ2-3; perhaps TRBD2 as D (6 bases). There are 16 residues in the CDR3. The V end was cut by 2 bases, the J end by 4 bases, with 16 bases between. The germline gives CDR1 MGHRA, CDR2 YSYEKL. The CDR3 nucleotides are TGCGCCAGCAGCCAATTCCCGGGACTCAGTTCAGATACGCAGTATTTT. This translates into CASSQFPGLSSDTQYF.

In its sample, this clonotype was seen a few times. The chain combines TRBV20-1 with TRBJ2-1, with D perhaps assigned TRBD1 or TRBD2 (5 bases each). The CDR3 covers 14 residues. CDR1 is DFQATT, CDR2 SNEGSKA, per germline (reference sequence). CDR3 in DNA: TGCAGCGGTTCAGGGACCAGCTCCTACAATGAGCAGTTCTTC. This gives the protein CSGSGTSSYNEQFF.

The chain links TRBV5-5 to TRBJ2-2; D gene unclear. The ends were cut back, 1 base at V and 0 bases at J, with 10 bases in the middle. The CDR3 sequence is 16 residues long. Germline assignment: CDR1 SGHKS and CDR2 YYEKEE (reference sequence). The CDR3 here is CASSLKTYANTGELFF. The CDR3 DNA reads as TGTGCCAGCAGCTTGAAGACGTACGCGAACACCGGGGAGCTGTTTTTT.

The chain uses TRBV4-1 and TRBJ2-7, with TRBD2 identical over 10 bases. Germline V gives CDR1 MGHRA, CDR2 YSYEKL. The V and J ends lost 8 bases and 5 bases, in that order; junction bases with no gene match: 12. This CDR3 comprises 15 residues. The CDR3 DNA sequence: TGCGCCAGCGGACCTAGCGGGAGAGCCCCTCACGAGCAGTACTTC. It translates to CASGPSGRAPHEQYF.

The genes are TRBV5-1 and TRBJ2-7; D tentatively fits TRBD1 or TRBD2 (5 bases each). V was cut by 6 bases and J by 0 bases, with 13 bases left in between. The germline V gene encodes CDR1 SGHRS and CDR2 YFSETQ. The CDR3 contains 14 residues. CDR3 region: CASTTGPPSYEQYF. The CDR3 region has the DNA TGCGCCAGCACGACGGGACCCCCCTCCTACGAGCAGTACTTC.

This chain links TRBV6-5 with TRBJ1-2; 8 bases fit TRBD1. Germline CDR1 and CDR2: MNHEY and SVGAGI. The CDR3 runs to 12 residues. V dropped 6 bases and J dropped 7; count of bases not matched to a gene: 4. The CDR3 DNA reads as TGTGCCAGCAGACGGACAGGGTTTGGCTACACCTTC. It yields the protein CASRRTGFGYTF.

V is TRBV10-3 and J is TRBJ1-4; no reliable D call. The CDR3 is 13 amino acids. Between the trimmed V and J ends, which lost 10 bases and 7 bases, there was a span of 16 bases. The germline V gene has CDR1 ENHRY and CDR2 SYGVKD. The CDR3 DNA reads as TGTGCCAACCTAGGGATCAGGAGTGAAAAACTGTTTTTT. It yields the protein CANLGIRSEKLFF.

This clonotype appeared a single time. V usage is TRBV7-9 and J usage is TRBJ2-7, with a weak D call TRBD2 (5 bases). This CDR3 has 14 residues. Trimming pared 3 bases from V and 2 bases from J, leaving 11 bases between. Germline V lookup: CDR1 SEHNR, CDR2 FQNEAQ (reference sequence). CDR3 DNA sequence: TGTGCCAGCAGCTTGCCCGGGGAGCCCTACGAGCAGTACTTC. Translated: CASSLPGEPYEQYF.